This T cell receptor (beta chain) was captured in a study of blood T cells in healthy people across ages. As regards this clonotype: Antigen: not known.

Primers used in a second PCR of roughly 7 to 12 cycles were a sample-barcoded 5' primer and a J-beta primer mix. Using its own MiXCR run on the 5' RACE reads, TCRdb lists one record per CDR3 protein. The sample consists of about 810,000 distinct CDR3 sequences, roughly 35% of them appearing once. V shed 2 bases and J shed 7 bases, with 27 bases lying between them. This CDR3 spans 18 amino acids. Germline V lookup: CDR1 LGHDT, CDR2 YNNKEL (reference sequence). Study outcomes and limitations: In older individuals, TCR beta diversity per million T cells was lower, falling roughly linearly with age.

This clonotype was obtained from a young man in good health. This chain joins TRBV3-1 and TRBJ2-7, with unresolved D. The sample comprised blood. The CDR3 DNA reads as TGTGCCAGCAGCCAAACTACTTTCGGATCGGGTCCCTACAATGAGCAGTACTTC. Translating gives CASSQTTFGSGPYNEQYF.